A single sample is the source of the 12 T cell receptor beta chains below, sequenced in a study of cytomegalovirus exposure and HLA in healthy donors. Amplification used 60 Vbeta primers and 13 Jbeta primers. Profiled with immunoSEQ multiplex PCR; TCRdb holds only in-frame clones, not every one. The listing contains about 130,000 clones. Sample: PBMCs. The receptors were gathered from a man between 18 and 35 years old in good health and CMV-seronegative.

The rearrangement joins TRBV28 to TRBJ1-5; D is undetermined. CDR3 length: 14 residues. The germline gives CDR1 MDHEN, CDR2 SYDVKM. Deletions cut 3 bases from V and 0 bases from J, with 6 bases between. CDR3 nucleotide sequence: TGTGCCAGCAGTTTCCCATTTAGCAATCAGCCCCAGCATTTT. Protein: CASSFPFSNQPQHF.

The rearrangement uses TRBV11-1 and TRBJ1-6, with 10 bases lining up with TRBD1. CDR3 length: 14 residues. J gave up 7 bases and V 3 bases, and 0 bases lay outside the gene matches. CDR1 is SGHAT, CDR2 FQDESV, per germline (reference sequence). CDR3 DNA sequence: TGTGCCAGCAGCTTGGGACAGGGGAATTCACCCCTCCACTTT. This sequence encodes CASSLGQGNSPLHF.

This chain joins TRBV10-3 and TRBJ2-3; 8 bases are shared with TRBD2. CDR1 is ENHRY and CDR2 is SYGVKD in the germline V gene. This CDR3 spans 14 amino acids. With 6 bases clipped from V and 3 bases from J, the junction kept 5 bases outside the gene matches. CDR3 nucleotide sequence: TGTGCCATCAGGACGGGGGGGAAAACAGATACGCAGTATTTT. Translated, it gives CAIRTGGKTDTQYF.

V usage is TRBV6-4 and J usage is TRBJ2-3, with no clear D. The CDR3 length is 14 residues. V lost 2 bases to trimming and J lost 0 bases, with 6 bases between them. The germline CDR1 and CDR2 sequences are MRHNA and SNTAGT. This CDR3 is CASSDEASTDTQYF. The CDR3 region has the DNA TGTGCCAGCAGTGACGAAGCTAGCACAGATACGCAGTATTTT.

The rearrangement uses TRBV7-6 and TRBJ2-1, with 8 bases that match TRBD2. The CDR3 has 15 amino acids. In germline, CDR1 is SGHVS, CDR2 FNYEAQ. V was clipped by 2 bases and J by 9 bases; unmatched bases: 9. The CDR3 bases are TGTGCCAGCAGCTTAAGGTCGGCGGGGGGTCTTGAGCAGTTCTTC. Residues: CASSLRSAGGLEQFF. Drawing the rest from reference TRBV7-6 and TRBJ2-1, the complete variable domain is GAGVSQSPRYKVTKRGQDVALRCDPISGHVSLYWYRQALGQGPEFLTYFNYEAQQDKSGLPNDRFSAERPEGSISTLTIQRTEQRDSAMYRCASSLRSAGGLEQFFGPGTRLTVL.

The CDR3 nucleotides read TGTGCCAGCTCACCATTGCAGGTTACCTACGAGCAGTACTTC. Encoded protein: CASSPLQVTYEQYF. The genes are TRBV18 and TRBJ2-7; D ambiguous. Per germline, CDR1 KGHSH and CDR2 LQKENI. The CDR3 spans 14 residues. Trimming removed 2 bases from V and 2 bases from J, with 10 bases in between.

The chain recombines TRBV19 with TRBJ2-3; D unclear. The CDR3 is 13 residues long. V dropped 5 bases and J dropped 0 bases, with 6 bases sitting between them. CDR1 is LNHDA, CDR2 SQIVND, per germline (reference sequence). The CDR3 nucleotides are TGTGCCAGTAGTCTCCAGAGCACAGATACGCAGTATTTT. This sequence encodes CASSLQSTDTQYF. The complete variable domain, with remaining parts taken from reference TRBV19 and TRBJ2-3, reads DGGITQSPKYLFRKEGQNVTLSCEQNLNHDAMYWYRQDPGQGLRLIYYSQIVNDFQKGDIAEGYSVSREKKESFPLTVTSAQKNPTAFYLCASSLQSTDTQYFGPGTRLTVL.

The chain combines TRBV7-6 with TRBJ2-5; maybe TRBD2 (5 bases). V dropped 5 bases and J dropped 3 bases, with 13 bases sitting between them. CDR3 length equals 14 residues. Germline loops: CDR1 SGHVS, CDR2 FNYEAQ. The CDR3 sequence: CASSPRGAEETQYF. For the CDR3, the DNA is TGTGCCAGCAGCCCACGGGGAGCCGAAGAGACCCAGTACTTC.

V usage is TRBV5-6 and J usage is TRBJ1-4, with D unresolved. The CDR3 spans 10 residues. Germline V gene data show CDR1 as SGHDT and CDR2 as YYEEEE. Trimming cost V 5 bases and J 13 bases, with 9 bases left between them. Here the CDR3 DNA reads TGTGCCAGCAGGGCGGCGGCACTGTTTTTT. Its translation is CASRAAALFF.

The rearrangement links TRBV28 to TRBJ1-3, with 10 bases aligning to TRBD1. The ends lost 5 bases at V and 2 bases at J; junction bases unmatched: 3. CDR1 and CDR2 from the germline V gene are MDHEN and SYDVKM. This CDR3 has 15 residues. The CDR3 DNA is TGTGCCAGCAGTCCGACAGGGGGCACTGGAAACACCATATATTTT. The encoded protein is CASSPTGGTGNTIYF.

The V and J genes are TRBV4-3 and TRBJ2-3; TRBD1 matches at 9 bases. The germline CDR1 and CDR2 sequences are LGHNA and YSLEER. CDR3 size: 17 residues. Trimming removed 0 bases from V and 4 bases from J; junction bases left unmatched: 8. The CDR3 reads CASSQDPTGGAPDTQYF. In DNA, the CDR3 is TGCGCCAGCAGCCAAGATCCCACAGGGGGCGCCCCAGATACGCAGTATTTT.

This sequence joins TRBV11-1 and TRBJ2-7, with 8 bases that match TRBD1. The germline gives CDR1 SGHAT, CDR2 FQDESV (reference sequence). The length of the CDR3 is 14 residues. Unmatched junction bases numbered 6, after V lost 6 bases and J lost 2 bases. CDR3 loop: CASRSTGAPYEQYF. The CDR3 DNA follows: TGTGCCAGCAGATCGACAGGGGCCCCCTACGAGCAGTACTTC. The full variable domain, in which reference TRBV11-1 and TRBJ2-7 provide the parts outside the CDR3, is EAEVAQSPRYKITEKSQAVAFWCDPISGHATLYWYRQILGQGPELLVQFQDESVVDDSQLPKDRFSAERLKGVDSTLKIQPAELGDSAMYLCASRSTGAPYEQYFGPGTRLTVT.